The clone carrying this T cell receptor beta chain was seen only a few times. Antigen: not known. It was 5'RACE with constant-segment primers that produced the TCR alpha and TCR beta cDNA libraries, which carried sample barcodes and UMIs. TCRdb ran MiXCR on the 5' RACE reads and lists one entry per CDR3 protein. The sample includes hundreds of thousands of distinct CDR3 sequences, roughly 22% seen only once; the top ten take roughly an eighth. V was pared by 3 bases and J by 6 bases, with 15 bases between. This CDR3 has 14 amino acids. The germline V gene has CDR1 MNHEY and CDR2 SMNVEV (reference sequence). This entry comes from a study of T-cell memory formation after mild COVID-19. Study details: TCR clusters mostly belonged to single donors.

Study outcomes and limitations: CD4+ contracting clones lay mainly in CM and EM, CD8+ ones in EMRA. Among clones contracting day 15 to 85, CD4/CD8 was balanced, whereas later expanders leaned CD4+.

The genes are TRBV27 and TRBJ2-7, with D possibly TRBD2 on 5 matching bases. The sequencing input was PBMCs or a T cell subset sorted from them (not recorded which). The receptor was isolated from an adult woman who had mild COVID-19 (a few samples of this study predate the infection). Cell type and time point are not known. The CDR3, as DNA: TGTGCCAGCAGTTTTGTGGACTCCAGTTCCGAGCAGTACTTC. Translated: CASSFVDSSSEQYF.